These T cell receptor beta chains were read from a single sample in a study of OX40 agonist ivuxolimab in advanced cancers. Some clones are missing from TCRdb's copy, which holds only in-frame ones; the method was immunoSEQ multiplex PCR. This table has roughly 100,000 clones, roughly 80% appearing once. Sequenced here: CD4+ or CD8+ T cells sorted from blood, sampled in a trial of the OX40 agonist ivuxolimab. These receptors were taken from an adult with an advanced solid tumor such as melanoma, head and neck, liver or kidney cancer. CDR3s include the opening cysteine and the closing phenylalanine or tryptophan. Fields, in order: clone size, D gene, V gene, J gene, CDR3 length, CDR3 DNA, CDR3 protein. The D gene is left open where the match is weak. Clone size is shown for a subset of rows, as once, few, many or a class of expanded clone.

clone_size: NA
d_call: NA
v_call: TRBV18
j_call: TRBJ1-5
cdr3_length: 15
cdr3_nt: TGTGCCAGCTCACCCCAGGGACGGACCAATCAGCCCCAGCATTTT
cdr3_aa: CASSPQGRTNQPQHF

clone_size: NA
d_call: NA
v_call: TRBV4-3
j_call: TRBJ2-5
cdr3_length: 17
cdr3_nt: TGCGCCAGCAGCCAAGATTCCAGTGGGGGGCTCCCGCGGACCCAGTACTTC
cdr3_aa: CASSQDSSGGLPRTQYF

clone_size: NA
d_call: NA
v_call: TRBV5-8
j_call: TRBJ1-2
cdr3_length: 15
cdr3_nt: TGTGCCAGCAGCTTTCGGCCGGGACATGGATATGGCTACACCTTC
cdr3_aa: CASSFRPGHGYGYTF

clone_size: NA
d_call: NA
v_call: TRBV19
j_call: TRBJ1-1
cdr3_length: 13
cdr3_nt: TGTGCCAGTAGTCCCCGGACAAATAGCGTAGCTTTCTTT
cdr3_aa: CASSPRTNSVAFF

clone_size: NA
d_call: TRBD1
v_call: TRBV29-1
j_call: TRBJ2-5
cdr3_length: 14
cdr3_nt: TGCAGCGCCAGTCCCGGGACAGGGTTGGAGACCCAGTACTTC
cdr3_aa: CSASPGTGLETQYF

clone_size: NA
d_call: NA
v_call: TRBV7-9
j_call: TRBJ2-2
cdr3_length: 15
cdr3_nt: TGTGCCAGCAGCTTAAGAAGCGGGAACACCGGGGAGCTGTTTTTT
cdr3_aa: CASSLRSGNTGELFF

clone_size: NA
d_call: TRBD1
v_call: TRBV7-9
j_call: TRBJ1-4
cdr3_length: 14
cdr3_nt: TGTGCCAGCAGTCGAACGGGACAGGGAGAAAAACTGTTTTTT
cdr3_aa: CASSRTGQGEKLFF

clone_size: few
d_call: TRBD1
v_call: TRBV19
j_call: TRBJ2-2
cdr3_length: 16
cdr3_nt: TGTGCCAGTAGTACCGGGACAGGGACGTCTACCGGGGAGCTGTTTTTT
cdr3_aa: CASSTGTGTSTGELFF

clone_size: NA
d_call: NA
v_call: TRBV19
j_call: TRBJ2-2
cdr3_length: 15
cdr3_nt: TGTGCCAGTAGTATAGGGGCGGCTTCTAGCGGGGAGCTGTTTTTT
cdr3_aa: CASSIGAASSGELFF

clone_size: many
d_call: TRBD1
v_call: TRBV6-5
j_call: TRBJ1-5
cdr3_length: 14
cdr3_nt: TGTGCCAGCAGTCGGACAGGGGGCAAGAGGCCCCAGCATTTT
cdr3_aa: CASSRTGGKRPQHF

clone_size: NA
d_call: NA
v_call: TRBV6-1
j_call: TRBJ1-2
cdr3_length: 14
cdr3_nt: TGTGCCAGCAGCCCAGCCGGGTCCAACTATGGCTACACCTTC
cdr3_aa: CASSPAGSNYGYTF

clone_size: NA
d_call: TRBD1
v_call: TRBV6-5
j_call: TRBJ1-5
cdr3_length: 14
cdr3_nt: TGTGCCAGCAGTTCGACAGGGTCCCGACAGCCCCAGCATTTT
cdr3_aa: CASSSTGSRQPQHF

clone_size: NA
d_call: NA
v_call: TRBV5-1
j_call: TRBJ1-2
cdr3_length: 13
cdr3_nt: TGCGCCAGCAATGTCGAAGGGACCTATGGCTACACCTTC
cdr3_aa: CASNVEGTYGYTF

clone_size: NA
d_call: TRBD2
v_call: TRBV28
j_call: TRBJ2-1
cdr3_length: 15
cdr3_nt: TGTGCCAGCAGTTTAGGGTCTAGCGGATACAATGAGCAGTTCTTC
cdr3_aa: CASSLGSSGYNEQFF

clone_size: few
d_call: NA
v_call: TRBV19
j_call: TRBJ1-1
cdr3_length: 14
cdr3_nt: TGTGCCAGTAGTAAGGCAGGGTGGAACACTGAAGCTTTCTTT
cdr3_aa: CASSKAGWNTEAFF

clone_size: once
d_call: TRBD1
v_call: TRBV2
j_call: TRBJ1-5
cdr3_length: 15
cdr3_nt: TGTGCCAGCAGTTTGATGGCACAGGGGAATCAGCCCCAGCATTTT
cdr3_aa: CASSLMAQGNQPQHF

clone_size: NA
d_call: TRBD1
v_call: TRBV28
j_call: TRBJ2-2
cdr3_length: 16
cdr3_nt: TGTGCCAGCAGTTTATCTGGACAGGGGGCCTTCGGGGAGCTGTTTTTT
cdr3_aa: CASSLSGQGAFGELFF

clone_size: NA
d_call: NA
v_call: TRBV7-3
j_call: TRBJ2-3
cdr3_length: 13
cdr3_nt: TGTGCCAGCAGCCTAGAACGAACAGATACGCAGTATTTT
cdr3_aa: CASSLERTDTQYF

clone_size: NA
d_call: TRBD1
v_call: TRBV7-2
j_call: TRBJ1-2
cdr3_length: 14
cdr3_nt: TGTGCCAGCAGCCCATCAGGGGGCCGAGGTGGCTACACCTTC
cdr3_aa: CASSPSGGRGGYTF

clone_size: once
d_call: NA
v_call: TRBV7-2
j_call: TRBJ2-7
cdr3_length: 14
cdr3_nt: TGTGCCAGCAGCTTGCTTCAGGGGTATGGGGAGCAGTACTTC
cdr3_aa: CASSLLQGYGEQYF

clone_size: NA
d_call: TRBD1
v_call: TRBV7-3
j_call: TRBJ2-5
cdr3_length: 15
cdr3_nt: TGTGCCAGCAGCTCGACAGGGGGGAGAGGAGAGACCCAGTACTTC
cdr3_aa: CASSSTGGRGETQYF

clone_size: NA
d_call: NA
v_call: TRBV6-1
j_call: TRBJ2-1
cdr3_length: 15
cdr3_nt: TGTGCCAGCAGTCAGGGACGAGGGGGATACAATGAGCAGTTCTTC
cdr3_aa: CASSQGRGGYNEQFF

clone_size: NA
d_call: NA
v_call: TRBV27
j_call: TRBJ1-6
cdr3_length: 15
cdr3_nt: TGTGCCAGCAGTTTACTAGGTAACCGTAATTCACCCCTCCACTTT
cdr3_aa: CASSLLGNRNSPLHF